A single sample gave rise to the 25 T cell receptor beta chains below, sequenced in a study of Ad26.COV2.S vaccination and SARS-CoV-2 variants. The protocol was immunoSEQ multiplex PCR, while the TCRdb copy is restricted to in-frame clones and leaves out a portion. The data contain roughly 350,000 clones, roughly 90% of them singletons. Specified treatment: roughly 19 received Ad26.COV2.S at low or high dose, single or two shots; a few received placebo; per-sample allocation not given. The investigators took samples on day 63 after the first vaccine or placebo injection. The source material was peripheral blood, sampled in a trial of Ad26.COV2.S vaccine versus placebo. All receptors come from a person aged 18-65 years who received the Ad26.COV2.S COVID-19 vaccine or a placebo.

The gene calls are TRBV4-1 and TRBJ2-3, with TRBD1 matching 9 bases. The CDR3 is 15 amino acids. Germline V lookup: CDR1 MGHRA, CDR2 YSYEKL. Trimming took 0 bases from V and 4 from J; bases not matched to a gene: 2. The CDR3 region has the DNA TGCGCCAGCAGCCAAGAACGACAGGGGGCAGATACGCAGTATTTT. Amino acid sequence: CASSQERQGADTQYF.

The V gene is TRBV6-6, the J gene TRBJ2-7; D is perhaps TRBD1 or TRBD2 (5 bases each). The V end lost 11 bases, the J end lost 2 bases, and 16 bases lay between the germline ends. CDR3 size: 13 residues. Germline values: CDR1 MNHNY, CDR2 SVGAGI (reference sequence). The CDR3 sequence is CAAGDGVPYEQYF. As DNA, the CDR3 is TGTGCCGCCGGGGACGGCGTCCCCTACGAGCAGTACTTC.

The rearrangement uses TRBV10-3 and TRBJ1-6, with unresolved D. The CDR3 loop spans 14 amino acids. The V and J ends lost 10 bases and 0 bases respectively, with 10 bases between them. Looked up from germline, CDR1 is ENHRY and CDR2 is SYGVKD. CDR3 DNA: TGTGCCACTACAGCGAGCTCCTATAATTCACCCCTCCACTTT. This sequence encodes CATTASSYNSPLHF.

V usage is TRBV7-2 and J usage is TRBJ1-1, with 8 bases identical to TRBD1. V lost 2 bases to trimming and J lost 0 bases; unmatched junction nucleotides: 2. CDR3 length: 15 residues. The germline CDR1 and CDR2 sequences are SGHTA and FQGNSA. The CDR3 DNA sequence: TGTGCCAGCAGCTTATTGGGACAGGTGAACACTGAAGCTTTCTTT. Translation gives CASSLLGQVNTEAFF.

The genes are TRBV10-2 and TRBJ2-7, with 8 positions matching TRBD1. From germline, CDR1 is WSHSY and CDR2 SAAADI. CDR3 length: 14 residues. Trimming removed 6 bases from V and 3 bases from J; junction bases left unmatched: 7. CDR3 nucleotides: TGCGCCAGCAGACCCGGGACAGGCGTCTACGAGCAGTACTTC. Translation: CASRPGTGVYEQYF.

The chain is built from TRBV7-2 and TRBJ2-7; 10 bases align to TRBD1. Germline V gives CDR1 SGHTA, CDR2 FQGNSA. V was clipped by 4 bases and J by 1 base; unmatched bases: 4. The CDR3 sequence is 15 residues long. The CDR3 nucleotides read TGTGCCAGCAGCTGGTGGACAGGGGGATCCTACGAGCAGTACTTC. Amino acids: CASSWWTGGSYEQYF.

This chain joins TRBV3-1 (or the pseudogene TRBV3-2) and TRBJ2-1, with a possible D match to TRBD2 (5 bases). The ends were cut back, 2 bases at V and 8 bases at J, with 7 bases in the middle. The CDR3 is 12 residues long. The germline V gene encodes CDR1 LGHDT and CDR2 YNNKEL (reference sequence). The CDR3 is CASSQYGDEQFF. The DNA for the CDR3 is TGTGCCAGCAGCCAATACGGGGATGAGCAGTTCTTC.

The CDR3 bases are TGTGCCAGCAGCTTAGACGGACCAAATTCACCCCTCCACTTT. Encoded protein: CASSLDGPNSPLHF. This chain joins TRBV7-6 and TRBJ1-6; D unresolved. Germline V lookup: CDR1 SGHVS, CDR2 FNYEAQ. Trimming cost V 1 base and J 7 bases, with 8 bases left between them. This CDR3 comprises 14 residues.

This clone was seen a single time. The rearrangement uses TRBV9 and TRBJ2-5; D is perhaps TRBD1 (6 bases). The germline CDR1 and CDR2 sequences are SGDLS and YYNGEE. Trimming stripped 2 bases from V and 1 base from J, with 9 bases between. The CDR3 has 14 residues. Here the CDR3 DNA reads TGTGCCAGCAGCGTTACAGGGACCCAAGAGACCCAGTACTTC. This encodes CASSVTGTQETQYF.

The gene calls are TRBV6-5 and TRBJ2-7; 8 positions match TRBD1. Trimming at V came to 5 bases and at J to 7 bases, leaving 10 bases not matched to a gene. This CDR3 comprises 14 residues. CDR1 MNHEY and CDR2 SVGAGI come from the germline V gene. Here the CDR3 DNA reads TGTGCCAGCAGTCCCACCCGACAGGGGAGGGAGCAGTACTTC. Residues: CASSPTRQGREQYF.

By sample fraction, this clone is medium-sized. The chain combines TRBV5-6 with TRBJ1-2, with TRBD1 as a possible D gene (5 bases). From germline, CDR1 is SGHDT and CDR2 YYEEEE. This CDR3 is 15 amino acids long. The ends were cut back, 3 bases at V and 4 bases at J, with 16 bases in the middle. The CDR3 DNA is TGTGCCAGCAGCTACGGCAATTATGGGGGCTATGGCTACACCTTC. It is translated as CASSYGNYGGYGYTF.

In this sample, this clone turned up once. This chain connects TRBV14 to TRBJ1-1; D possibly corresponds to TRBD1 (5 bases). CDR1 SGHDN and CDR2 FVKESK come from the germline V gene. The ends were cut back, 4 bases at V and 1 base at J, with 22 bases in the middle. The CDR3 totals 18 residues. CDR3 loop: CASSPHVGRERGNTEAFF. In nucleotides, the CDR3 is TGTGCCAGCAGCCCCCACGTAGGGAGGGAAAGGGGGAACACTGAAGCTTTCTTT. Full variable domain (outside the CDR3, taken from reference TRBV14 and TRBJ1-1): EAGVTQFPSHSVIEKGQTVTLRCDPISGHDNLYWYRRVMGKEIKFLLHFVKESKQDESGMPNNRFLAERTGGTYSTLKVQPAELEDSGVYFCASSPHVGRERGNTEAFFGQGTRLTVV.

J is TRBJ1-4 and V is TRBV6-5; 8 bases line up with TRBD1. CDR3 length: 14 amino acids. V shed 8 bases, J shed 7 bases, and the junction held 9 bases outside the gene matches. Germline CDR1 reads MNHEY; CDR2 reads SVGAGI. CDR3 coding DNA: TGTGCCAGCTCGGCAGGGGGCTCGGGTGAAAAACTGTTTTTT. Residues: CASSAGGSGEKLFF.

The CDR3, as DNA: TGTGCCAGCAGCTTAAATAGCAATGAGCAGTTCTTC. It is translated as CASSLNSNEQFF. The chain uses TRBV11-3 and TRBJ2-1; D is unresolved. There are 12 residues in the CDR3. Germline CDR1 is SGHNT and CDR2 is YENEEA. V gave up 2 bases and J gave up 6 bases, with 5 bases separating them.

The genes are TRBV6-4 and TRBJ2-1, with TRBD2 matching 12 bases. The CDR3 sequence is 15 residues long. V dropped 4 bases and J dropped 8; count of bases not matched to a gene: 6. From germline, CDR1 is MRHNA and CDR2 SNTAGT. CDR3 region: CASSATSGGIYEQFF. In nucleotides, the CDR3 is TGTGCCAGCAGTGCGACTAGCGGGGGTATCTATGAGCAGTTCTTC.

This clone has a single count. For the CDR3, the DNA is TGTGCCTTCAACTTGGACAGGGACACTGAAGCTTTCTTT. Translation: CAFNLDRDTEAFF. The V gene is TRBV30, the J gene TRBJ1-1, with 8 positions matching TRBD1. This CDR3 has 13 residues. Germline values: CDR1 GTSNPN, CDR2 SVGIG (reference sequence). The trim removed 7 bases at V and 3 bases at J, leaving 7 bases unmatched.

The rearrangement joins TRBV18 to TRBJ2-3; D call uncertain. CDR1 is KGHSH, CDR2 LQKENI, per germline. Deletions cut 3 bases from V and 0 bases from J, with 13 bases between. The CDR3 spans 16 residues. The CDR3 bases are TGTGCCAGCTCACCTGATATCCCTGACAGCACAGATACGCAGTATTTT. The encoded protein is CASSPDIPDSTDTQYF.

V and J are TRBV25-1 and TRBJ1-6; the D is unclear. Germline-derived CDR1 and CDR2 are MGHDK and SYGVNS. There are 14 residues in the CDR3. V was clipped by 6 bases and J by 5 bases, with 11 bases between them. CDR3 DNA sequence: TGTGCCAGCAGACCCATCGGAAATAATTCACCCCTCCACTTT. This gives the protein CASRPIGNNSPLHF.

The genes are TRBV20-1 and TRBJ2-7; D gene ambiguous. Trimming took off 3 bases at V and 2 bases at J, with 14 bases between the two ends. Germline values: CDR1 DFQATT, CDR2 SNEGSKA (reference sequence). The CDR3 covers 14 residues. The CDR3 reads CSASSHYNAYEQYF. The CDR3, as DNA: TGCAGTGCTAGTTCACACTATAATGCCTACGAGCAGTACTTC.

Only a few counts were recorded for this clone. The same CDR3 is also encoded by other DNA sequences in this sample. The V gene is TRBV9, the J gene TRBJ2-2; perhaps TRBD2 as D (6 bases). Germline CDR1 reads SGDLS; CDR2 reads YYNGEE. This CDR3 region has 15 residues. Trimming took off 2 bases at V and 0 bases at J, with 8 bases between the two ends. The CDR3 is CASSVEGTNTGELFF. The DNA for the CDR3 is TGTGCCAGCAGCGTGGAGGGGACGAACACCGGGGAGCTGTTTTTT.

V is TRBV4-3 and J is TRBJ1-1; D is possibly TRBD1 (5 bases). The ends were cut back, 4 bases at V and 6 bases at J, with 12 bases in the middle. CDR3 size: 13 residues. The germline V gene encodes CDR1 LGHNA and CDR2 YSLEER. DNA of the CDR3: TGCGCCAGCAGCCCTGACAGTCGCGCTGAAGCTTTCTTT. It is translated as CASSPDSRAEAFF.

The CDR3 is CATSEGTYGYTF. For the CDR3, the DNA is TGTGCCACCAGCGAGGGCACCTATGGCTACACCTTC. The rearrangement uses TRBV24-1 and TRBJ1-2; D remains ambiguous. The CDR3 contains 12 residues. Germline loops: CDR1 KGHDR, CDR2 SFDVKD. V lost 7 bases and J 4 bases, leaving 9 bases between the germline ends.

This chain connects TRBV10-3 to TRBJ2-5; weak D call: TRBD2 (6 bases). This CDR3 has 15 residues. Germline V gene sequence: CDR1 ENHRY, CDR2 SYGVKD. The V gene lost 6 bases and the J gene lost 2 bases, with 16 bases spanning the gap. The CDR3 DNA sequence: TGTGCCATCAGCATCAGGGCGGGGAAGCAAGAGACCCAGTACTTC. This gives the protein CAISIRAGKQETQYF.

As DNA, the CDR3 is TGTGCCAGCAGCCAAGACGAAAACAGGGGTCCTGAAAAACTGTTTTTT. Translation: CASSQDENRGPEKLFF. The V gene is TRBV4-2, the J gene TRBJ1-4; 7 positions match TRBD1. Trimming at V came to 0 bases and at J to 7 bases, leaving 8 bases not matched to a gene. Germline CDR1 LGHNA, CDR2 YNFKEQ. CDR3 length equals 16 residues.

The chain is built from TRBV30 and TRBJ1-5, with D perhaps matching TRBD1 (5 bases). Germline V gene sequence: CDR1 GTSNPN, CDR2 SVGIG (reference sequence). This CDR3 is built from 15 residues. The V and J ends lost 2 bases and 5 bases respectively, with 16 bases between them. The CDR3 sequence is CAWSLGGGNYQPQHF. Here the CDR3 DNA reads TGTGCCTGGAGTCTGGGCGGGGGGAATTATCAGCCCCAGCATTTT.